These 27 T cell receptor beta chains originate from one sample sequenced in a study of neurological immune-mediated disorders. MiXCR, applied by TCRdb to the 5' RACE reads, yields one record per CDR3 protein. Of 25,000 to 30,000 distinct CDR3 sequences in the sample, less than 15% were seen once. Sequencing was done on a sample of PBMCs. Receptors originate from a man in his 60s in good health.

Many counts were recorded for this clonotype. The junction does not match germline at one end; this may be a read error. V is TRBV7-7 and J is TRBJ2-7; 8 nucleotides agree with TRBD1. This CDR3 region has 14 residues. Germline CDR1 is SSHAT and CDR2 is FNYEAQ (reference sequence). CDR3 coding DNA: TGTGCTAGCAGTCCGGACAGGGCCTCCGGCGAGCAGTACTTC. Its protein is CASSPDRASGEQYF.

This clonotype was detected ten times or more. The chain employs TRBV20-1 and TRBJ2-3, with D perhaps being TRBD1 or TRBD2 (5 bases each). Deletions cut 4 bases from V and 3 bases from J, with 17 bases between. Germline V lookup: CDR1 DFQATT, CDR2 SNEGSKA (reference sequence). The CDR3 is 15 amino acids. The CDR3 protein is CSAITGTEGTDTQYF. In nucleotides, the CDR3 is TGCAGTGCTATCACCGGGACGGAAGGGACAGATACGCAGTATTTT.

This clonotype appeared many times. The chain combines TRBV7-2 with TRBJ2-3, with TRBD2 identical over 11 bases. The CDR3 is 16 amino acids. Per the germline V gene, CDR1 is SGHTA and CDR2 is FQGNSA. After removal of 5 bases from V and 4 bases from J, the junction contained 8 bases not matched to a gene. The CDR3 region is CASSPRGLAEADTQYF. In nucleotides, the CDR3 is TGTGCCAGCAGCCCCCGGGGACTAGCGGAGGCAGATACGCAGTATTTT.

This clonotype was recorded many times. The genes are TRBV28 and TRBJ2-5, with a weak D call TRBD1 (5 bases). Germline CDR1 and CDR2: MDHEN and SYDVKM. This CDR3 contains 15 residues. The V and J ends lost 5 bases and 4 bases respectively, with 17 bases between them. Here the CDR3 DNA reads TGTGCCAGCAGTCTTCGGACACGTTTTGTAGAGACCCAGTACTTC. It is translated as CASSLRTRFVETQYF.

This clonotype is medium-sized in the sample. The chain employs TRBV10-3 and TRBJ2-1; D unresolved. The CDR3 loop spans 14 amino acids. V shed 5 bases and J shed 0 bases, with 8 bases lying between them. CDR1 is ENHRY, CDR2 SYGVKD, per germline. CDR3 in amino acids: CAISSDPSYNEQFF. CDR3 nucleotide sequence: TGTGCCATCAGTTCGGACCCCTCCTACAATGAGCAGTTCTTC.

A remark on this clonotype: Its ends do not fully match the called genes, so a read error is possible. The chain uses TRBV20-1 and TRBJ1-5; no definite D call. This CDR3 contains 12 residues. CDR1 is DFQATT, CDR2 SNEGSKA, per germline (reference sequence). DNA for the CDR3: TGCAGTGCTAGGATGAGCAAACAGCCCCAGCATTTT. Translated: CSARMSKQPQHF.

In its sample, this clonotype was seen many times. The rearrangement uses TRBV29-1 and TRBJ2-3; D gene ambiguous. Germline CDR1 SQVTM, CDR2 ANQGSEA. With 5 bases removed from V and 7 bases from J, the gap between germline ends came to 13 bases. CDR3 length: 12 amino acids. CDR3 sequence (DNA): TGCAGCGTTACCCCGGGCTCAAATACGCAGTATTTT. Translation gives CSVTPGSNTQYF.

Many counts were recorded for this clonotype. The rearrangement uses TRBV25-1 and TRBJ2-1; D is undetermined. Trimming took off 7 bases at V and 12 bases at J, with 13 bases between the two ends. Germline V gene lookup returns CDR1 MGHDK and CDR2 SYGVNS. This CDR3 has 11 residues. CDR3 region: CASTGRTSQFF. The DNA of the CDR3 is TGTGCCAGCACGGGCAGGACCTCGCAGTTCTTC. Supplemented by reference TRBV25-1 and TRBJ2-1, the full variable domain reads EADIYQTPRYLVIGTGKKITLECSQTMGHDKMYWYQQDPGMELHLIHYSYGVNSTEKGDLSSESTVSRIRTEHFPLTLESARPSHTSQYLCASTGRTSQFFGPGTRLTVL.

This clonotype was seen many times. The V and J genes are TRBV12-3 or TRBV12-4 and TRBJ2-1; 7 bases line up with TRBD1. This CDR3 has 13 residues. With 3 bases clipped from V and 9 bases from J, the junction kept 5 bases outside the gene matches. CDR3 in amino acids: CASSFRQGSEQFF. DNA of the CDR3: TGTGCCAGCAGTTTCCGACAGGGCAGTGAGCAGTTCTTC.

A word on this clonotype: The junction shows a germline mismatch at one end, possibly a read error. The rearrangement joins TRBV7-2 to TRBJ2-4, with D perhaps being TRBD1 or TRBD2 (6 bases each). From germline, CDR1 is SGHTA and CDR2 FQGNSA. The CDR3 consists of 14 residues. DNA of the CDR3: TGTGCCAGCAGTTTAGACAGGCGGGATGACATTCAGTACTTC. This sequence encodes CASSLDRRDDIQYF.

This clonotype was found many times. The chain carries TRBV6-2 or TRBV6-3 and TRBJ2-1; the D is unclear. The CDR3 has 16 residues. Trimming took 0 bases from V and 8 from J, leaving 17 bases between them. CDR1 and CDR2 (germline): MNHEY, SVGEGT. Here the CDR3 reads CASSYSFQRVTDEQFF. CDR3 nucleotide sequence: TGTGCCAGCAGTTACTCTTTCCAGCGAGTAACGGATGAGCAGTTCTTC.

This clonotype was recorded many times. The chain recombines TRBV7-9 with TRBJ1-3; a weak D match, TRBD1 (5 bases). Germline V gene lookup returns CDR1 SEHNR and CDR2 FQNEAQ (reference sequence). This CDR3 spans 16 amino acids. V was trimmed by 3 bases and J by 0 bases, leaving 12 bases between them. The CDR3 coding sequence is TGTGCCAGCAGCTTCGGCGACAGACTCTCTGGAAACACCATATATTTT. Its translation is CASSFGDRLSGNTIYF. Full variable domain (missing parts from reference TRBV7-9 and TRBJ1-3): DTGVSQNPRHKITKRGQNVTFRCDPISEHNRLYWYRQTLGQGPEFLTYFQNEAQLEKSRLLSDRFSAERPKGSFSTLEIQRTEQGDSAMYLCASSFGDRLSGNTIYFGEGSWLTVV.

This clonotype was recorded many times. DNA for the CDR3: TGTGCCAGCAGTTTCGCGAACACCGGGGAGCTGTTTTTT. Translating gives CASSFANTGELFF. V is TRBV12-3 or TRBV12-4 and J is TRBJ2-2, with unresolved D. V lost 3 bases and J lost 0, with 2 bases in between. CDR3 length: 13 amino acids.

This clonotype was seen at least ten times. This chain joins TRBV6-5 and TRBJ2-2, with a weak D call TRBD1 (6 bases). Germline CDR1 and CDR2: MNHEY and SVGAGI. The CDR3 runs to 15 residues. V was pared by 1 base and J by 4 bases, with 10 bases between. In DNA form, the CDR3 reads TGTGCCAGCAGTTACTTCGGACAGTCCACCGGGGAGCTGTTTTTT. Translation gives CASSYFGQSTGELFF.

Ten or more counts support this clonotype. The chain couples TRBV27 to TRBJ1-1, with 7 bases aligning to TRBD1. The CDR3 length is 14 residues. Trimming removed 6 bases from V and 0 bases from J; junction bases left unmatched: 4. Germline CDR1 MNHEY, CDR2 SMNVEV (reference sequence). The CDR3 coding sequence is TGTGCCAGCAGCTCAGGGGGTATGAACACTGAAGCTTTCTTT. Its protein product is CASSSGGMNTEAFF.

At least ten counts were recorded for this clonotype. The V call is TRBV2, the J call TRBJ1-2; TRBD1 aligns across 7 bases. The germline V gene encodes CDR1 SNHLY and CDR2 FYNNEI. V dropped 6 bases and J dropped 4; count of bases not matched to a gene: 5. The CDR3 contains 13 residues. CDR3 loop: CASRGTDSYGYTF. Here the CDR3 DNA reads TGTGCCAGCAGAGGGACAGATAGCTATGGCTACACCTTC.

On this clonotype: A much larger clone differs from this one at a single base, so this may be a read error. The chain employs TRBV12-3 or TRBV12-4 and TRBJ2-7; D is perhaps TRBD1 (5 bases). Trimming left V 10 bases short and J 1 base short, with 8 bases between. This CDR3 has 11 amino acids. The CDR3 nucleotides are TGTGCCAAGACAGTGTCCTACGAGCAGTACTTC. Protein product: CAKTVSYEQYF.

This clonotype was counted ten times or more. The chain carries TRBV7-9 and TRBJ2-7; 9 nucleotides match TRBD1. V was pared by 5 bases and J by 5 bases, with 10 bases of the junction left unmatched. Germline V lookup: CDR1 SEHNR, CDR2 FQNEAQ (reference sequence). The CDR3 has 15 amino acids. Here the CDR3 reads CASSPPQGAPDEQYF. The CDR3 coding sequence is TGTGCCAGCAGCCCTCCACAGGGGGCCCCCGACGAGCAGTACTTC. Filled out from reference TRBV7-9 and TRBJ2-7, the complete variable domain reads DTGVSQNPRHKITKRGQNVTFRCDPISEHNRLYWYRQTLGQGPEFLTYFQNEAQLEKSRLLSDRFSAERPKGSFSTLEIQRTEQGDSAMYLCASSPPQGAPDEQYFGPGTRLTVT.

About this clonotype itself: With a much larger clone just one base away, this may be a read error. This chain uses TRBV12-3 or TRBV12-4 with TRBJ2-7; 11 nucleotides align to TRBD2. The CDR3 consists of 16 residues. CDR3 region: CVSSFETSGESYEQYF. CDR3 in DNA: TGTGTCAGCAGTTTCGAGACTAGCGGGGAGAGCTACGAGCAGTACTTC.

This clonotype was counted ten times or more. This chain uses TRBV28 with TRBJ2-2, with TRBD2 as a possible D gene (5 bases). The CDR3 extends over 14 amino acids. V shed 8 bases and J shed 4 bases, with 14 bases lying between them. Per the germline V gene, CDR1 is MDHEN and CDR2 is SYDVKM. The CDR3, as DNA: TGTGCCAGCTTAGTCTCGGGGTCCACCGGGGAGCTGTTTTTT. The encoded protein is CASLVSGSTGELFF. Supplemented by reference TRBV28 and TRBJ2-2, the full variable domain reads DVKVTQSSRYLVKRTGEKVFLECVQDMDHENMFWYRQDPGLGLRLIYFSYDVKMKEKGDIPEGYSVSREKKERFSLILESASTNQTSMYLCASLVSGSTGELFFGEGSRLTVL.

In its sample, this clonotype was seen many times. The rearrangement uses TRBV28 and TRBJ2-1; no clear D. Germline V gives CDR1 MDHEN, CDR2 SYDVKM. This CDR3 is 12 amino acids long. V lost 8 bases and J lost 6, with 11 bases in between. The CDR3 here is CASGLVRNEQFF. The CDR3 region has the DNA TGTGCCAGCGGCCTGGTTCGCAATGAGCAGTTCTTC. The entire variable domain, with the rest obtained from reference TRBV28 and TRBJ2-1, is as follows: DVKVTQSSRYLVKRTGEKVFLECVQDMDHENMFWYRQDPGLGLRLIYFSYDVKMKEKGDIPEGYSVSREKKERFSLILESASTNQTSMYLCASGLVRNEQFFGPGTRLTVL.

By frequency in the sample, this clonotype is medium-sized. The J gene is TRBJ2-5, the V gene TRBV7-9; D not certain. The germline V and J ends were trimmed by 4 bases and 4 bases, with 4 bases remaining between them. The CDR3 consists of 11 residues. Germline V gene lookup returns CDR1 SEHNR and CDR2 FQNEAQ (reference sequence). The CDR3 DNA follows: TGTGCCAGCAGCTCAGTAGAGACCCAGTACTTC. Translation gives CASSSVETQYF. The entire variable domain, with the rest obtained from reference TRBV7-9 and TRBJ2-5, is as follows: DTGVSQNPRHKITKRGQNVTFRCDPISEHNRLYWYRQTLGQGPEFLTYFQNEAQLEKSRLLSDRFSAERPKGSFSTLEIQRTEQGDSAMYLCASSSVETQYFGPGTRLLVL.

Many counts were recorded for this clonotype. The V gene is TRBV9, the J gene TRBJ2-7, with D unclear. The V gene lost 0 bases and the J gene lost 6 bases, with 16 bases spanning the gap. Germline V gene lookup returns CDR1 SGDLS and CDR2 YYNGEE. The CDR3 runs to 15 residues. The CDR3 spells CASSVDPSARGEQYF. The CDR3 DNA is TGTGCCAGCAGCGTAGACCCGTCGGCGCGCGGCGAGCAGTACTTC.

This clonotype was counted ten times or more. V usage is TRBV7-2 and J usage is TRBJ2-1, with TRBD2 identical over 13 bases. CDR3 size: 15 residues. Trimming at V came to 3 bases and at J to 6 bases, leaving 2 bases not matched to a gene. Looked up from germline, CDR1 is SGHTA and CDR2 is FQGNSA. CDR3: CASSLGTSGVNEQFF. CDR3 coding DNA: TGTGCCAGCAGCTTGGGGACTAGCGGGGTCAATGAGCAGTTCTTC.

This clonotype was counted at least ten times. This chain uses TRBV28 with TRBJ2-7; no reliable D call. Germline CDR1 is MDHEN and CDR2 is SYDVKM. This CDR3 has 16 amino acids. Trimming pared 6 bases from V and 3 bases from J, leaving 21 bases between. The CDR3 here is CASSQRRTGRFYEQYF. The CDR3 bases are TGTGCCAGCAGCCAGAGGCGGACGGGCCGGTTCTACGAGCAGTACTTC.

This clonotype was seen at least ten times. The chain uses TRBV5-6 and TRBJ1-2, with D uncertain. Trimming left V 0 bases short and J 4 bases short, with 7 bases between. This CDR3 is built from 13 residues. From germline, CDR1 is SGHDT and CDR2 YYEEEE. CDR3 protein: CASSLVAGYGYTF. CDR3 nucleotides: TGTGCCAGCAGCTTGGTGGCCGGCTATGGCTACACCTTC.

This clonotype has a count of ten or more. This chain links TRBV5-1 with TRBJ2-2; D unresolved. The V and J ends lost 0 bases and 5 bases respectively, with 17 bases between them. The length of the CDR3 is 17 residues. Germline V CDR1 and CDR2: SGHRS, YFSETQ. CDR3 sequence reads: CASSLVVITASTGELFF. DNA of the CDR3: TGCGCCAGCAGCTTGGTAGTTATTACGGCAAGTACCGGGGAGCTGTTTTTT.